The 16 T cell receptor beta chains reported below all come from one sample, sequenced in a study of patients and donors after allogeneic stem cell transplantation. Each CDR3 protein gets one entry after TCRdb re-called the RT-PCR reads with MiXCR. The sample holds over 150,000 distinct CDR3 sequences, roughly 30% seen once. The sample comprised blood, either unsorted or a sorted T cell fraction (not recorded which). The receptor source for this set is a human donor who was either an allogeneic HSCT recipient or a stem cell or donor lymphocyte infusion donor (not recorded which). It is not recorded whose cells these are; they may come from a transplant donor.

This clonotype has a handful of counts. This sequence joins TRBV4-3 and TRBJ1-4; D unresolved. This CDR3 is 15 amino acids long. V was trimmed by 4 bases and J by 8 bases, leaving 17 bases between them. CDR1 is LGHNA and CDR2 is YSLEER in the germline V gene. The CDR3 is CASSPDTFWVEKLFF. CDR3 nucleotide sequence: TGCGCCAGCAGCCCAGACACCTTTTGGGTGGAAAAACTGTTTTTT.

This clonotype has more than one count but fewer than ten. The chain has TRBV4-1 and TRBJ2-3; D perhaps matches TRBD2 (6 bases). Trimming left V 3 bases short and J 4 bases short, with 11 bases between. Germline CDR1 is MGHRA and CDR2 is YSYEKL. The CDR3 sequence is 14 residues long. The DNA for the CDR3 is TGCGCCAGCAGCCAGACGGCGGGGTCAGATACGCAGTATTTT. Protein product: CASSQTAGSDTQYF.

This clonotype was seen more than once but under ten times. V and J are TRBV20-1 and TRBJ2-1; 9 nucleotides align to TRBD2. With 6 bases clipped from V and 4 bases from J, the junction kept 7 bases outside the gene matches. The CDR3 is 14 amino acids. Germline V gives CDR1 DFQATT, CDR2 SNEGSKA (reference sequence). The CDR3 spells CSAGREGQYNEQFF. CDR3 sequence (DNA): TGCAGTGCGGGGCGGGAGGGCCAGTACAATGAGCAGTTCTTC.

This chain links TRBV12-3 or TRBV12-4 with TRBJ2-3, with 7 bases fitting TRBD2. This CDR3 has 16 amino acids. V gave up 1 base and J gave up 6 bases; unmatched junction bases: 10. The CDR3 DNA reads TGTGCCAGCAGTTTAGTTGGCGGGAGCAGATGGGATACGCAGTATTTT. Protein: CASSLVGGSRWDTQYF.

The rearrangement uses TRBV28 and TRBJ1-5; D gene uncertain. Trimming pared 3 bases from V and 7 bases from J, leaving 13 bases between. CDR3 length equals 14 residues. Germline assignment: CDR1 MDHEN and CDR2 SYDVKM. The CDR3 loop reads CASSFPQRTQPQHF. In DNA form, the CDR3 reads TGTGCCAGCAGTTTTCCCCAAAGAACCCAGCCCCAGCATTTT.

CDR3 nucleotide sequence: TGTGCCAGTAGTGCCTCGGGCTCGTGGAGCAATCAGCCCCAGCATTTT. It codes for CASSASGSWSNQPQHF. This rearrangement joins TRBV7-9 to TRBJ1-5; D gene uncertain. This CDR3 comprises 16 residues. CDR1 is SEHNR, CDR2 FQNEAQ, per germline (reference sequence). Between the trimmed V and J ends, which lost 9 bases and 1 base, there was a span of 19 bases.

V gene TRBV28 combines with J gene TRBJ1-1, with D unresolved. Germline loops: CDR1 MDHEN, CDR2 SYDVKM. Deletions cut 9 bases from V and 0 bases from J, with 20 bases between. The CDR3 spans 16 residues. The CDR3 loop is CASIDGFGDMNTEAFF. In DNA form, the CDR3 reads TGTGCCAGTATAGATGGGTTCGGGGATATGAACACTGAAGCTTTCTTT. Full variable domain (remainder filled in from reference TRBV28 and TRBJ1-1): DVKVTQSSRYLVKRTGEKVFLECVQDMDHENMFWYRQDPGLGLRLIYFSYDVKMKEKGDIPEGYSVSREKKERFSLILESASTNQTSMYLCASIDGFGDMNTEAFFGQGTRLTVV.

The chain carries TRBV7-9 and TRBJ2-7; no reliable D call. The germline V gene has CDR1 SEHNR and CDR2 FQNEAQ (reference sequence). The CDR3 has 13 amino acids. Trimming took 3 bases from V and 0 from J, leaving 6 bases between them. DNA of the CDR3: TGTGCCAGCAGCTTGGGGTTCTCCTACGAGCAGTACTTC. It encodes CASSLGFSYEQYF.

The chain is built from TRBV5-1 and TRBJ2-1; 9 bases match TRBD2. Per germline, CDR1 SGHRS and CDR2 YFSETQ. This CDR3 region has 16 residues. The V segment lost 1 base and the J segment 3 bases; nucleotides outside the gene matches: 5. CDR3 amino acids: CASSLRSGGFYNEQFF. The CDR3 DNA is TGCGCCAGCAGCTTGAGGAGCGGGGGGTTCTACAATGAGCAGTTCTTC.

The rearrangement joins TRBV13 to TRBJ2-2; tentatively, D is TRBD2 (6 bases). Germline lookup yields CDR1 PRHDT and CDR2 FYEKMQ (reference sequence). The CDR3 spans 13 residues. V dropped 8 bases and J dropped 3 bases, with 10 bases sitting between them. CDR3 coding DNA: TGTGCCAGCCAACTAGCTTACACCGGGGAGCTGTTTTTT. It codes for CASQLAYTGELFF.

V usage is TRBV12-5 and J usage is TRBJ2-3; D gene ambiguous. CDR1 and CDR2 (germline): LGHNT, FRNRAP. CDR3 length equals 15 residues. The germline V and J ends were trimmed by 3 bases and 2 bases, with 12 bases remaining between them. In DNA form, the CDR3 reads TGTGCTAGTGGTTTTGGCACCTCCTTCACAGATACGCAGTATTTT. This encodes CASGFGTSFTDTQYF.

This clonotype was observed a handful of times. The chain links TRBV4-3 to TRBJ1-2; D might be TRBD1 (6 bases). This CDR3 spans 15 amino acids. Between the trimmed V and J ends, which lost 1 base and 3 bases, there was a span of 12 bases. Germline values: CDR1 LGHNA, CDR2 YSLEER. CDR3: CASSQGSRGDYGYTF. CDR3 DNA: TGCGCCAGCAGCCAAGGGTCTAGGGGGGACTATGGCTACACCTTC.

The V and J genes are TRBV9 and TRBJ1-1, with 7 bases matching TRBD1. CDR3 size: 14 residues. Per the germline V gene, CDR1 is SGDLS and CDR2 is YYNGEE. The trim removed 6 bases at V and 1 base at J, leaving 6 bases unmatched. The CDR3 reads CASTPGGANTEAFF. The CDR3 DNA sequence: TGTGCCAGCACTCCAGGGGGAGCGAACACTGAAGCTTTCTTT.

CDR3 in DNA: TGTGCCAGCAGCCATATAGCTAGCGGGCTGGGGGACAATGAGCAGTTCTTC. Protein: CASSHIASGLGDNEQFF. The chain links TRBV3-1 to TRBJ2-1; 8 nucleotides agree with TRBD2. The CDR3 contains 17 residues. The germline CDR1 and CDR2 sequences are LGHDT and YNNKEL (reference sequence). J gave up 5 bases and V 3 bases, and 12 bases lay outside the gene matches.

This chain connects TRBV12-3 or TRBV12-4 to TRBJ2-1; 10 nucleotides match TRBD2. V lost 7 bases to trimming and J lost 2 bases; unmatched junction nucleotides: 5. The CDR3 spans 15 residues. The CDR3 is CASNPAGGAYNEQFF. CDR3 nucleotides: TGTGCCAGCAATCCAGCGGGAGGGGCCTACAATGAGCAGTTCTTC.

The chain is built from TRBV6-2 or TRBV6-3 and TRBJ2-1; 10 nucleotides agree with TRBD1. CDR3 length equals 14 residues. The trim removed 4 bases at V and 4 bases at J, leaving 1 base unmatched. Germline assignment: CDR1 MNHEY and CDR2 SVGEGT. The CDR3 DNA follows: TGTGCCAGCAGTTGGACAGGGGGATACAATGAGCAGTTCTTC. Its translation: CASSWTGGYNEQFF.